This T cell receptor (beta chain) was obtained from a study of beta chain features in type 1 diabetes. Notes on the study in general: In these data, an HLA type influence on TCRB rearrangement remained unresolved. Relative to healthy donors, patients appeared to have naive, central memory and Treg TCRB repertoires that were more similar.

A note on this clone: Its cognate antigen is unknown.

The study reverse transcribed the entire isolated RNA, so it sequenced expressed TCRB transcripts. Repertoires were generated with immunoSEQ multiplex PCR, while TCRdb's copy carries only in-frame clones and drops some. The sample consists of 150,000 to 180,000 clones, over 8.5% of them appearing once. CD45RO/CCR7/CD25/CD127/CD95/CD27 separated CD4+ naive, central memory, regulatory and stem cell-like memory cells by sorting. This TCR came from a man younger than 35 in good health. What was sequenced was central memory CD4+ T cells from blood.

The CDR3 protein is CASRGLGGTGAQYF. The DNA for the CDR3 is TGTGCCAGCAGGGGACTAGGCGGGACGGGAGCCCAGTACTTC. The gene calls are TRBV28 and TRBJ2-5; 8 positions match TRBD2. With 6 bases clipped from V and 9 bases from J, the junction kept 12 bases outside the gene matches. Germline V gives CDR1 MDHEN, CDR2 SYDVKM. CDR3 length: 14 amino acids.